This paragraph covers one T cell receptor (beta chain) sequence. The repertoire was sequenced with immunoSEQ multiplex PCR; TCRdb's copy has only in-frame clones and lacks some. The table shows approximately 33,000 clones, with approximately 86% occurring only once. This entry belongs to a study of T cell changes during pregnancy in multiple sclerosis. The V gene's germline CDR1 is MNHEY and CDR2 SVGAGI. This CDR3 comprises 14 residues. Trimming cost V 0 bases and J 7 bases, with 9 bases left between them. The TCR comes from a female donor in good health, enrolled as a control in a pregnancy study. Source: CD4+ T cells from peripheral blood mononuclear cells, taken in the first trimester of pregnancy. The chain employs TRBV6-5 and TRBJ1-4; TRBD1 is a possible D gene (5 bases). The CDR3: CASSYSGVVEKLFF. The DNA of the CDR3 is TGTGCCAGCAGTTACTCAGGGGTGGTTGAAAAACTGTTTTTT.